This T cell receptor beta chain was captured in a study of cytomegalovirus exposure and HLA in healthy donors. The CDR3 runs 16 residues. The V end lost 2 bases, the J end lost 4 bases, and 14 bases lay between the germline ends. Per the germline V gene, CDR1 is SGHVS and CDR2 is FQNEAQ. The PCR ran on 60 Vbeta and 13 Jbeta primers. Clones were sequenced by immunoSEQ multiplex PCR, and TCRdb holds only the in-frame ones, with some missing. This sample has 65,000 to 70,000 clones; roughly four fifths occur once, and the top ten carry around 7.4%. This clone was seen only once. The source is a woman aged 25 to 39 in good health and CMV-seropositive. V gene TRBV7-8 combines with J gene TRBJ1-4, with a weak D call TRBD1 (6 bases). Sequencing was done on a sample of PBMCs. CDR3: CASSLRAWDINEKLFF. The CDR3 DNA sequence: TGTGCCAGCAGCTTAAGGGCCTGGGACATTAATGAAAAACTGTTTTTT. Full variable domain (remainder filled in from reference TRBV7-8 and TRBJ1-4): GAGVSQSPRYKVAKRGQDVALRCDPISGHVSLFWYQQALGQGPEFLTYFQNEAQLDKSGLPSDRFFAERPEGSVSTLKIQRTQQEDSAVYLCASSLRAWDINEKLFFGSGTQLSVL.